The 13 T cell receptor beta chains reported below all come from one sample, sequenced in a study of cytomegalovirus exposure and HLA in healthy donors. Here immunoSEQ multiplex PCR was the method, and the copy in TCRdb shows in-frame clones only, minus some. The sample includes about 69,000 clones, about 95% of them seen just once. Input material: PBMCs. The receptor set was obtained from a woman under 30 in good health and CMV-seronegative.

The chain is built from TRBV6-4 and TRBJ1-1, with TRBD1 as a possible D gene (6 bases). The CDR3 contains 13 residues. In germline, CDR1 is MRHNA, CDR2 SNTAGT. The V end was cut by 4 bases, the J end by 2 bases, with 8 bases between. The CDR3 here is CASSVRGNTEAFF. CDR3 coding DNA: TGTGCCAGCAGTGTCAGGGGTAACACTGAAGCTTTCTTT.

CDR3 DNA sequence: TGTGCCAGCAGCTTAGTTTCGCCTAGAAATGAGCAGTTCTTC. As protein: CASSLVSPRNEQFF. This chain joins TRBV11-2 and TRBJ2-1; unclear D gene. Trimming pared 1 base from V and 7 bases from J, leaving 11 bases between. The CDR3 totals 14 residues. CDR1 and CDR2 (germline): SGHAT, FQNNGV. Supplemented by reference TRBV11-2 and TRBJ2-1, the full variable domain reads EAGVAQSPRYKIIEKRQSVAFWCNPISGHATLYWYQQILGQGPKLLIQFQNNGVVDDSQLPKDRFSAERLKGVDSTLKIQPAKLEDSAVYLCASSLVSPRNEQFFGPGTRLTVL.

The chain uses TRBV5-1 and TRBJ1-1; D unclear. The CDR3 loop spans 15 amino acids. Trimming pared 4 bases from V and 1 base from J, leaving 14 bases between. The germline V gene has CDR1 SGHRS and CDR2 YFSETQ. CDR3 sequence (DNA): TGCGCCAGCAGCCGTACCGGGGTTCGGAACACTGAAGCTTTCTTT. Translating it yields CASSRTGVRNTEAFF.

The gene calls are TRBV27 and TRBJ2-1; D perhaps matches TRBD1 (6 bases). The CDR3 has 12 residues. In germline, CDR1 is MNHEY, CDR2 SMNVEV (reference sequence). Trimming took 5 bases from V and 9 from J, leaving 11 bases between them. Here the CDR3 DNA reads TGTGCCAGCAGTATCACAGGGACTGAGCAGTTCTTC. This gives the protein CASSITGTEQFF.

This chain uses TRBV20-1 with TRBJ1-2; no definite D call. The CDR3 totals 10 residues. CDR1 is DFQATT and CDR2 is SNEGSKA in the germline V gene (reference sequence). The ends were cut back, 3 bases at V and 5 bases at J, with 4 bases in the middle. CDR3 sequence reads: CSASSYGYTF. The DNA for the CDR3 is TGCAGTGCTAGTTCTTATGGCTACACCTTC.

V and J are TRBV28 and TRBJ1-5, with TRBD1 identical over 8 bases. The CDR3 spans 14 residues. The germline CDR1 and CDR2 sequences are MDHEN and SYDVKM. Unmatched junction bases numbered 1, after V lost 3 bases and J lost 3 bases. The DNA of the CDR3 is TGTGCCAGCAGTTTGGGACAGGACAATCAGCCCCAGCATTTT. Its protein product is CASSLGQDNQPQHF.

The J gene is TRBJ1-2, the V gene TRBV11-2; no definite D call. The V end was cut by 5 bases, the J end by 6 bases, with 13 bases between. This CDR3 comprises 13 residues. Germline loops: CDR1 SGHAT, CDR2 FQNNGV. DNA of the CDR3: TGTGCCAGCAGCCTTATTCGCACTGATGGCTACACCTTC. It encodes CASSLIRTDGYTF.

The rearrangement links TRBV28 to TRBJ1-4; 11 nucleotides agree with TRBD1. The CDR3 consists of 14 residues. Germline-derived CDR1 and CDR2 are MDHEN and SYDVKM. V was clipped by 11 bases and J by 7 bases; unmatched bases: 9. CDR3 amino acids: CAARSGTGGEKLFF. The CDR3 bases are TGTGCCGCGAGGTCAGGGACAGGGGGTGAAAAACTGTTTTTT.

V gene TRBV7-8 combines with J gene TRBJ1-1; 9 bases fit TRBD1. The germline gives CDR1 SGHVS, CDR2 FQNEAQ. The CDR3 spans 15 residues. V trimming: 6 bases; J trimming: 6 bases; junction bases outside the gene matches: 11. CDR3 nucleotide sequence: TGTGCCAGCAGTCCCAACAGGGGGCGCGGGGCTGAAGCTTTCTTT. This encodes CASSPNRGRGAEAFF.

The CDR3 here is CASSYSRGFSTDTQYF. CDR3 nucleotides: TGTGCCAGCAGTTACTCGAGGGGGTTCAGCACAGATACGCAGTATTTT. This chain connects TRBV6-5 to TRBJ2-3; D might be TRBD1 (6 bases). Per the germline V gene, CDR1 is MNHEY and CDR2 is SVGAGI. Trimming removed 0 bases at V and 0 bases at J, with 10 bases between. CDR3 length: 16 residues.

The chain combines TRBV11-3 with TRBJ2-7, with 9 bases identical to TRBD1. This CDR3 spans 14 amino acids. The ends lost 6 bases at V and 0 bases at J; junction bases unmatched: 3. The V gene's germline CDR1 is SGHNT and CDR2 YENEEA. CDR3 region: CASSPGQGSYEQYF. The CDR3 DNA sequence: TGTGCCAGCAGTCCGGGACAGGGCTCCTACGAGCAGTACTTC.

The chain employs TRBV28 and TRBJ1-2, with 7 bases matching TRBD1. The CDR3 is 12 residues long. Germline V gene lookup returns CDR1 MDHEN and CDR2 SYDVKM. With 4 bases clipped from V and 8 bases from J, the junction kept 4 bases outside the gene matches. The CDR3 bases are TGTGCCAGCAGTTCTCCGACAGGGGGCTACACCTTC. Translating it yields CASSSPTGGYTF.

This rearrangement joins TRBV4-3 to TRBJ2-2, with 11 bases matching TRBD2. This CDR3 contains 16 residues. Germline-derived CDR1 and CDR2 are LGHNA and YSLEER. Unmatched junction bases numbered 2, after V lost 1 base and J lost 4 bases. The CDR3 region has the DNA TGCGCCAGCAGCCAAGGGCTAGCGGGGGGCACCGGGGAGCTGTTTTTT. It specifies CASSQGLAGGTGELFF.